Listed below are T cell receptor beta chains from one sample, sequenced in a study of blood T cells in healthy people across ages. TCRdb processed the 5' RACE reads anew with MiXCR; each CDR3 protein has one entry. The data contain about a million distinct CDR3 sequences, 35% to 40% of them singletons. Sequenced material: blood. The receptor source for this set is a man younger than 30 in good health. The CDR3 runs from the conserved cysteine through the conserved F or W. Fields, in order: V gene, J gene, clone size, D gene, CDR3 DNA, CDR3 protein. The D gene is left open where the match is weak. Not every row has a clone size; where given, it reads once, few, many or a size class.

TRBV5-1	TRBJ1-1	.	.	TGCGCCAGCAGCGCCGTACAGGGAGTATCTGATGGGGCTTTCTTT	CASSAVQGVSDGAFF
TRBV25-1	TRBJ2-1	.	.	TGTGCCAGCAAAGGCGGGCTCGAGCAGTTCTTC	CASKGGLEQFF
TRBV18	TRBJ2-7	.	.	TGTGCCAGCTCACAAGCACCTGGCCTCGAGCAGTACTTC	CASSQAPGLEQYF
TRBV20-1	TRBJ2-3	.	TRBD1	TGCAGTGCTAGAGATGAGGGGACAGGGACGGGCACAGATACGCAGTATTTT	CSARDEGTGTGTDTQYF
TRBV25-1	TRBJ1-6	few	.	TGTGCCAGCAGTCCCGATCCGGGGTTCCTTTCTTCACCCCTCCACTTT	CASSPDPGFLSSPLHF
TRBV5-1	TRBJ1-5	.	.	TGCGCCAGCAGCTTGGGAACAGGGCTCACCAATCAGCCCCAGCATTTT	CASSLGTGLTNQPQHF
TRBV4-3	TRBJ2-7	.	TRBD2	TGCGCCAGCTTCCCCCTAGCGGGGGTATACAATGAGCAGTACTTC	CASFPLAGVYNEQYF
TRBV7-2	TRBJ1-4	.	.	TGTGCCAGCAGCCAAGGGCGACAGATGCTAATTGAAAAACTGTTTTTT	CASSQGRQMLIEKLFF
TRBV7-9	TRBJ1-1	.	.	TGTGCCAGCAGCCCACACGGAGGGAACACTGAAGCTTTCTTT	CASSPHGGNTEAFF
TRBV30	TRBJ1-1	.	.	TGTGCCTGGAGTGGTCCGAAGAATGAAGCTTTCTTT	CAWSGPKNEAFF
TRBV5-5	TRBJ1-5	.	.	TGTGCCAGCAGCTTAGGACCGCTGGGTCAGCCCCAGCATTTT	CASSLGPLGQPQHF
TRBV7-2	TRBJ2-7	.	TRBD2	TGTGCCAGCAGCTTAGGGTGGCGGGGGAGCTCCTACGAGCAGTACTTC	CASSLGWRGSSYEQYF
TRBV11-1	TRBJ1-6	.	.	TGTGCCAGCAGCTCCAGCGGAGGCGGACATTCACCCCTCCACTTT	CASSSSGGGHSPLHF
TRBV7-9	TRBJ1-1	few	.	TGTGCCAGCAGCCATTCTGACAGGTCAATGAACACTGAAGCTTTCTTT	CASSHSDRSMNTEAFF
TRBV29-1	TRBJ2-5	.	.	TGCAGCGTTACCCCGTCGAGGGCCAATGAGCAGTACTTC	CSVTPSRANEQYF
TRBV10-3	TRBJ1-1	few	.	TGTGCCATCAGTGGTTTGGGGGGGGGTGCCACTGAAGCTTTCTTT	CAISGLGGGATEAFF
TRBV10-3	TRBJ1-2	.	.	TGTGCCATCAGTGAGGCCCCGAAAAACTATGGCTACACCTTC	CAISEAPKNYGYTF
TRBV3-1	TRBJ1-4	.	.	TGTGCCAGCAGCCATGCTGAGACTAGGGACGCAAAACTGTTTTTT	CASSHAETRDAKLFF
TRBV7-9	TRBJ1-2	few	.	TGTGCCAGCAGCTACGACAGAGTCAACTATGGCTACACCTTC	CASSYDRVNYGYTF
TRBV5-5	TRBJ1-5	.	TRBD1	TGTGCCAGCAGCTTGGGGGACAGGGGGCCTCAGCCCCAGCATTTT	CASSLGDRGPQPQHF
TRBV20-1	TRBJ2-7	.	TRBD2	TGCAGTGCTAGAGATCTGGCTAGCGGGGGGGCTTACAATGAGCAGTACTTC	CSARDLASGGAYNEQYF
TRBV14	TRBJ2-7	few	TRBD2	TGTGCCAGCAGCCAAGTCCCGGGGGGTTTCTCCTACGAGCAGTACTTC	CASSQVPGGFSYEQYF
TRBV15	TRBJ2-3	few	TRBD2	TGTGCCACCAGCAGAGCCGGACTAGCGGATACGCAGTATTTT	CATSRAGLADTQYF
TRBV2	TRBJ1-1	.	.	TGTGCCAGCACCACGACACAGATGAACACTGAAGCTTTCTTT	CASTTTQMNTEAFF
TRBV6-2/TRBV6-3	TRBJ2-3	few	.	TGTGCCAGCAGTTACTCGAAGAATACGCAGTATTTT	CASSYSKNTQYF
TRBV12-3/TRBV12-4	TRBJ1-1	.	.	TGCGCCAGCAGTCAGCAGTACACTGAAGCTTTCTTT	CASSQQYTEAFF
TRBV6-1	TRBJ2-3	few	.	TGTGCCAGCACCGAGGGGGGCTCTAGCACAGATACGCAGTATTTT	CASTEGGSSTDTQYF
TRBV4-1	TRBJ2-3	.	TRBD2	TGCGCCAGCAGCCAAACGGGGGGGGCCACGACGCAGTATTTT	CASSQTGGATTQYF
TRBV28	TRBJ2-2	.	.	TGTGCCAGCGCTGATGGGACCACCGGGGAGCTGTTTTTT	CASADGTTGELFF
TRBV7-2	TRBJ1-5	.	.	TGTGCCAGCAGCCTAGATGGACAGAACAATCAGCCCCAGCATTTT	CASSLDGQNNQPQHF
TRBV12-3/TRBV12-4	TRBJ1-5	.	TRBD1	TGTGCCAGCCACGACAGGGGCGGTCAGCCCCAGCATTTT	CASHDRGGQPQHF
TRBV9	TRBJ2-1	.	TRBD1	TGTGCCAGCAGCGTCCGACAGGGGGGATTTGTCAATGAGCAGTTCTTC	CASSVRQGGFVNEQFF
TRBV6-5	TRBJ2-7	few	.	TGTGCCAGCAGTCCCGGAAGATGGAGTGAGCAGTACTTC	CASSPGRWSEQYF
TRBV12-3/TRBV12-4	TRBJ2-7	few	TRBD2	TGTGCCAGCCGCGGGGGGCCCTCCTACAATGAGCAGTACTTC	CASRGGPSYNEQYF
TRBV7-2	TRBJ2-1	.	.	TGTGCCAGCAGCCCTCAAGGACAAGCAAGGGTTTCAGGTGAGCAGTTCTTC	CASSPQGQARVSGEQFF
TRBV6-2/TRBV6-3	TRBJ2-1	.	TRBD2	TGTGCCAGCAGTTACTCGTCTAGCGGGGTTTCCTCCTACAATGAGCAGTTCTTC	CASSYSSSGVSSYNEQFF
TRBV2	TRBJ1-6	few	TRBD1	TGTGCCAGCATCCCCGACAGGGCGAATAATTCACCCCTCCACTTT	CASIPDRANNSPLHF
TRBV27	TRBJ1-1	.	.	TGTGCCAGCGGAATAGGGACGACTGAAGCTTTCTTT	CASGIGTTEAFF